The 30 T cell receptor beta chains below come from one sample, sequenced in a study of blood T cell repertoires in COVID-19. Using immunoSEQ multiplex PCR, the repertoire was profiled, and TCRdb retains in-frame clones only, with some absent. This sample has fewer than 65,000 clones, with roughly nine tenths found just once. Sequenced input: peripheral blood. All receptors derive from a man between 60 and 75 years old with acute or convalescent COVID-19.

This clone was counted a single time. CDR3 DNA sequence: TGCGCCAGCAGCCCGACTAGCGGGGGGTACAATGAGCAGTTCTTC. Encoded protein: CASSPTSGGYNEQFF. V usage is TRBV10-1 and J usage is TRBJ2-1; 13 bases line up with TRBD2. V gave up 6 bases and J gave up 4 bases; unmatched junction bases: 3. The germline CDR1 and CDR2 sequences are WNHNN and SYGVQD (reference sequence). The CDR3 runs 15 residues.

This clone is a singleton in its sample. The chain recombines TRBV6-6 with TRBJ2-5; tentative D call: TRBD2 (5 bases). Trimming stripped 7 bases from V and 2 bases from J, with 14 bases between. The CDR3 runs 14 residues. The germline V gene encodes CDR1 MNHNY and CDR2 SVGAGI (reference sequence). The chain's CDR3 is CASTWRAQQETQYF. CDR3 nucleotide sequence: TGTGCCAGCACTTGGCGGGCGCAACAAGAGACCCAGTACTTC.

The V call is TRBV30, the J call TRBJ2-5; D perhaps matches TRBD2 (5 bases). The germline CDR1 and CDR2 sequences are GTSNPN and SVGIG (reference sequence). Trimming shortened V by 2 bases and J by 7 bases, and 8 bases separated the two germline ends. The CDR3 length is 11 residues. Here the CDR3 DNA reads TGTGCCTGGAGTAGTGGAGGGACCCAGTACTTC. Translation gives CAWSSGGTQYF.

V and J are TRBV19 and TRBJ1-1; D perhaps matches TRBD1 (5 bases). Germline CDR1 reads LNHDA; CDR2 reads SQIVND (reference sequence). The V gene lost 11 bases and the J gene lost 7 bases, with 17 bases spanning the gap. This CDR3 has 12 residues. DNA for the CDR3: TGTGCCGGAAAACACCCCGGGGGTGAAGCTTTCTTT. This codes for CAGKHPGGEAFF. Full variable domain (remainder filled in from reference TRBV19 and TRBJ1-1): DGGITQSPKYLFRKEGQNVTLSCEQNLNHDAMYWYRQDPGQGLRLIYYSQIVNDFQKGDIAEGYSVSREKKESFPLTVTSAQKNPTAFYLCAGKHPGGEAFFGQGTRLTVV.

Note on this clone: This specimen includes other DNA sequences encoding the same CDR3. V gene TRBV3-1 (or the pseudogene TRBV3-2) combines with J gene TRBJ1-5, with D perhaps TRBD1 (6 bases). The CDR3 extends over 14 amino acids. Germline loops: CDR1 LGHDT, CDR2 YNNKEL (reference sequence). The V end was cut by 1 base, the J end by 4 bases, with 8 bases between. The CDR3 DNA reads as TGTGCCAGCAGCCAAGGGCAGGGGAATCAGCCCCAGCATTTT. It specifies CASSQGQGNQPQHF.

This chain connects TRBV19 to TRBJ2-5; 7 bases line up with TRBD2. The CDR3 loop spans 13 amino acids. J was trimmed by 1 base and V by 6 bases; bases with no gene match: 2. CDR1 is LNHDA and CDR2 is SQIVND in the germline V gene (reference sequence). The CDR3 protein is CASRLATQETQYF. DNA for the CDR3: TGTGCCAGTAGACTAGCGACCCAAGAGACCCAGTACTTC.

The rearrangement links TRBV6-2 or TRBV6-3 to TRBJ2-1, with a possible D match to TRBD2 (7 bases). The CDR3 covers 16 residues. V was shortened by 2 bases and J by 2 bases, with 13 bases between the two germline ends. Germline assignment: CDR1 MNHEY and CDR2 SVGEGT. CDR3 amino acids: CASSYESGGPYNEQFF. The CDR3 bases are TGTGCCAGCAGTTACGAGTCCGGGGGGCCCTACAATGAGCAGTTCTTC.

The CDR3 protein is CASRTAFNTEAFF. Written as DNA, the CDR3 is TGCGCCAGCCGGACAGCCTTCAACACTGAAGCTTTCTTT. This chain joins TRBV4-1 and TRBJ1-1; tentatively, D is TRBD1 (6 bases). The V end lost 8 bases, the J end lost 2 bases, and 12 bases lay between the germline ends. This CDR3 contains 13 residues. Germline CDR1 MGHRA, CDR2 YSYEKL.

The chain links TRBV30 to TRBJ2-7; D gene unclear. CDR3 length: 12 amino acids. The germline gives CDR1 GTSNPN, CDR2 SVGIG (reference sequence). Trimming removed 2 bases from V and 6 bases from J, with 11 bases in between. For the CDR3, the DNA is TGTGCCTGGAGTCCAGCAGGCCGCGAGCAGTACTTC. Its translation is CAWSPAGREQYF. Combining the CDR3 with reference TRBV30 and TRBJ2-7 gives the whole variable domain SQTIHQWPATLVQPVGSPLSLECTVEGTSNPNLYWYRQAAGRGLQLLFYSVGIGQISSEVPQNLSASRPQDRQFILSSKKLLLSDSGFYLCAWSPAGREQYFGPGTRLTVT.

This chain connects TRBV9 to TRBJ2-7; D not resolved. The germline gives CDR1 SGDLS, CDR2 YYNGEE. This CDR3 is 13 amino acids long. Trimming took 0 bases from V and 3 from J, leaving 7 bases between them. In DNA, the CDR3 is TGTGCCAGCAGCGTAGGAGAAAGCTACGAGCAGTACTTC. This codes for CASSVGESYEQYF.

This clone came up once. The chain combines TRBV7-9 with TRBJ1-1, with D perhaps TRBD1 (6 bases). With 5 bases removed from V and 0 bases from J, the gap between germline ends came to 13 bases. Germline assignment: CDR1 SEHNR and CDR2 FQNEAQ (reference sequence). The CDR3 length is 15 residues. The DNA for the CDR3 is TGTGCCAGCAGCAGGGGGGGCAGCATGAACACTGAAGCTTTCTTT. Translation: CASSRGGSMNTEAFF.

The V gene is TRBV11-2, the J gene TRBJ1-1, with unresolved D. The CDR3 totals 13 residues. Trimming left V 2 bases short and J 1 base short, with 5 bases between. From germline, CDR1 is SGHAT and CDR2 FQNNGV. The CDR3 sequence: CASSLFQNTEAFF. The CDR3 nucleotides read TGTGCCAGCAGCTTATTTCAGAACACTGAAGCTTTCTTT.

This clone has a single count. The CDR3 DNA reads as TGTGCCAGCACCAGGGTGGACAGGGCGGGGAGCGGGGAGCTGTTTTTT. Its protein is CASTRVDRAGSGELFF. The chain uses TRBV7-8 and TRBJ2-2; 8 bases agree with TRBD1. This CDR3 contains 16 residues. J lost 7 bases, V lost 7 bases, and 14 bases had no gene match. Looked up from germline, CDR1 is SGHVS and CDR2 is FQNEAQ.

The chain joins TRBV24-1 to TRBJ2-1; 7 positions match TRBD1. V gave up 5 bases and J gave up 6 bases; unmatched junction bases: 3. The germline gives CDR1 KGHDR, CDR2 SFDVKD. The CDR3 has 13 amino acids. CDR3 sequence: CATSGQGVNEQFF. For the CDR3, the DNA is TGTGCCACCAGTGGCCAGGGGGTCAATGAGCAGTTCTTC.

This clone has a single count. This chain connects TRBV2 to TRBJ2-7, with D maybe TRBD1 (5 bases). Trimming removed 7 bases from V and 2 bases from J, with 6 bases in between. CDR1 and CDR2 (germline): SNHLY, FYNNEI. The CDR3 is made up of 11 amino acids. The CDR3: CASMDTYEQYF. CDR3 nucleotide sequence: TGTGCCAGCATGGACACCTACGAGCAGTACTTC. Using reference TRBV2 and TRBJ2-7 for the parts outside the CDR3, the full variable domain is EPEVTQTPSHQVTQMGQEVILRCVPISNHLYFYWYRQILGQKVEFLVSFYNNEISEKSEIFDDQFSVERPDGSNFTLKIRSTKLEDSAMYFCASMDTYEQYFGPGTRLTVT.

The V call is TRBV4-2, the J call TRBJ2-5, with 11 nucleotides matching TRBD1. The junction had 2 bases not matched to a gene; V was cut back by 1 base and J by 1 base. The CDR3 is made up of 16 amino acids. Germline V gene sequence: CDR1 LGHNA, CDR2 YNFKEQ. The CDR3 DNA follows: TGTGCCAGCAGCCAAGTTGGACAGGGGGCCCAAGAGACCCAGTACTTC. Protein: CASSQVGQGAQETQYF.

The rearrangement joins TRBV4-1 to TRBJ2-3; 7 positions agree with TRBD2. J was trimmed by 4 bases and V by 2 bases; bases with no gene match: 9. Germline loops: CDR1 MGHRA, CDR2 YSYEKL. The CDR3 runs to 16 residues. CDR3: CASSQRFSLAADTQYF. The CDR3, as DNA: TGCGCCAGCAGCCAACGGTTTAGTCTAGCGGCAGATACGCAGTATTTT.

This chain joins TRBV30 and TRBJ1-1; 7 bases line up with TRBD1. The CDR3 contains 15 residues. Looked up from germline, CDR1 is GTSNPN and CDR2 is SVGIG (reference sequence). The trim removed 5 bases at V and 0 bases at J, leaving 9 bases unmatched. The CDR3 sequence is CAWGSMGQLNTEAFF. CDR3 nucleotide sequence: TGTGCCTGGGGATCCATGGGACAGCTGAACACTGAAGCTTTCTTT.

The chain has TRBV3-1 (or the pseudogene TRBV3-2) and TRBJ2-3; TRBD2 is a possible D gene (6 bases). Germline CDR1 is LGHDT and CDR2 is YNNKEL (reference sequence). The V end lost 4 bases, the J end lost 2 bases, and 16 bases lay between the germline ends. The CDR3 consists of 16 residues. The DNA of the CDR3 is TGTGCCAGCAGCCCCGTAATCGGGGGTTTCACAGATACGCAGTATTTT. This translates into CASSPVIGGFTDTQYF.

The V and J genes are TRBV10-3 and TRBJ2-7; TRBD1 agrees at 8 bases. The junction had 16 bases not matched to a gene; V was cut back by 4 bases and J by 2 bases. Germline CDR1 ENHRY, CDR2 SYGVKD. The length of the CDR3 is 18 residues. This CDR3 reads CAISGTGKNRSPAYEQYF. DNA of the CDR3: TGTGCCATCAGTGGGACAGGGAAAAATAGGTCCCCCGCCTACGAGCAGTACTTC.

The CDR3: CASRVRRGTEAFF. In nucleotides, the CDR3 is TGTGCCAGCAGGGTTAGGAGGGGCACTGAAGCTTTCTTT. V and J are TRBV12-3 or TRBV12-4 and TRBJ1-1; D is perhaps TRBD1 (5 bases). The CDR3 length is 13 residues. Trimming shortened V by 6 bases and J by 4 bases, and 12 bases separated the two germline ends.

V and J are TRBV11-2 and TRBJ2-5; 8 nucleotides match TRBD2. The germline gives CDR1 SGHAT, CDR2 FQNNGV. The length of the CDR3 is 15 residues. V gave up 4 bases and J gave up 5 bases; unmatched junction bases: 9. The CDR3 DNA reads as TGTGCCAGCAGCTCAACCGGGACTAGGATCGAGACCCAGTACTTC. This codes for CASSSTGTRIETQYF.

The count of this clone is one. The CDR3 DNA is TGCGCCAGCAGCCGGGACAACCAGCAAGAGGGCTACACCTTC. Residues: CASSRDNQQEGYTF. V and J are TRBV5-1 and TRBJ1-2; weak D call: TRBD1 (6 bases). This CDR3 region has 14 residues. The germline V and J ends were trimmed by 4 bases and 8 bases, with 18 bases remaining between them. The V gene's germline CDR1 is SGHRS and CDR2 YFSETQ.

The DNA of the CDR3 is TGTGCCAGCTCAATATACGGGACAGGTAATCAGCCCCAGCATTTT. It encodes CASSIYGTGNQPQHF. This chain links TRBV2 with TRBJ1-5; TRBD1 aligns across 8 bases. The CDR3 consists of 15 residues. V was pared by 8 bases and J by 4 bases, with 10 bases of the junction left unmatched. Germline V gives CDR1 SNHLY, CDR2 FYNNEI.

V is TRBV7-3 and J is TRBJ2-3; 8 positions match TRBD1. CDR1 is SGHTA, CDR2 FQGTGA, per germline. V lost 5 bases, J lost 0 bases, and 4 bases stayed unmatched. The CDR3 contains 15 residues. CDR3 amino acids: CASSRRQGSTDTQYF. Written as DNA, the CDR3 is TGTGCCAGCAGCCGGCGACAGGGGAGCACAGATACGCAGTATTTT. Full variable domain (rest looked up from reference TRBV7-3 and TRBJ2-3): GAGVSQTPSNKVTEKGKYVELRCDPISGHTALYWYRQSLGQGPEFLIYFQGTGAADDSGLPNDRFFAVRPEGSVSTLKIQRTERGDSAVYLCASSRRQGSTDTQYFGPGTRLTVL.

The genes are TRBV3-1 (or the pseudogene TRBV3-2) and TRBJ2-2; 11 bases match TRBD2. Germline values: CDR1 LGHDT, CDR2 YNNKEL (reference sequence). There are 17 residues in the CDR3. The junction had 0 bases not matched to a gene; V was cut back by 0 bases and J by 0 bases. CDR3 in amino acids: CASSQEGLAANTGELFF. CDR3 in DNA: TGTGCCAGCAGCCAAGAGGGACTAGCGGCGAACACCGGGGAGCTGTTTTTT.

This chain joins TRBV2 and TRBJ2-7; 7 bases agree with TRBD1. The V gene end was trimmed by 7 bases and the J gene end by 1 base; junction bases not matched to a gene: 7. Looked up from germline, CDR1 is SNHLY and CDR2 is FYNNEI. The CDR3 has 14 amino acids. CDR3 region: CASKGQDRSYEQYF. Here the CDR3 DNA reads TGTGCCAGCAAAGGACAGGACAGATCCTACGAGCAGTACTTC.

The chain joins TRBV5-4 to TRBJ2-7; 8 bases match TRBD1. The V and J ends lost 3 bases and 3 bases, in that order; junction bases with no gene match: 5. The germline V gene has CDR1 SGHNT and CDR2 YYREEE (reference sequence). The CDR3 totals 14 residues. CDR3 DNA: TGTGCCAGCAGCTCTGGCGGACAGGGCTACGAGCAGTACTTC. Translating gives CASSSGGQGYEQYF.

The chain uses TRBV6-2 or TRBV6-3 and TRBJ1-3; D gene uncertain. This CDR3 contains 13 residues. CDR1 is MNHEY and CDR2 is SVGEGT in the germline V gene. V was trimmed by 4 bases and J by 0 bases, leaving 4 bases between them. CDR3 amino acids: CASSWSSGNTIYF. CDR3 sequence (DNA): TGTGCCAGCAGTTGGAGCTCTGGAAACACCATATATTTT.

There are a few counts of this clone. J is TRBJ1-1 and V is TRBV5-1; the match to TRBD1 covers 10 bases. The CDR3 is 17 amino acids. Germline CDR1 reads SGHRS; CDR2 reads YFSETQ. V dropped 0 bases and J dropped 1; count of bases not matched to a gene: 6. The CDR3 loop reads CASSLATGGASNTEAFF. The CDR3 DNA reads TGCGCCAGCAGCTTGGCGACAGGGGGCGCTTCGAACACTGAAGCTTTCTTT.